This T cell receptor beta chain originates from a study of cytomegalovirus exposure and HLA in healthy donors. V was trimmed by 2 bases and J by 5 bases, leaving 6 bases between them. The CDR3 runs 12 residues. Germline V gives CDR1 LNHDA, CDR2 SQIVND (reference sequence). In regard to this clone: Its target is not known.

Although they were nominally healthy when sampled, donors likely had unrecorded immune exposures. Study-level points and caveats: In all likelihood, a cluster of highly shared sequence variants was a sequencing artifact. In an earlier analysis, about 87% or about 30%: the productive usage of most TCR beta V segments. A missense variant in DCLRE1C was later tied to TCR beta V- and J-gene trimming.

PCR primers comprised 60 Vbeta and 13 Jbeta primers. Sequencing was performed with immunoSEQ multiplex PCR; in TCRdb, only in-frame clones are kept and a portion is missing. This table holds approximately 140,000 clones, around three quarters found once. The origin of this receptor is a man aged 25 to 40 in good health and CMV-seronegative. V gene TRBV19 combines with J gene TRBJ2-5; D call uncertain. Material for sequencing was PBMCs. The CDR3 sequence is CASSISGETQYF. The CDR3, as DNA: TGTGCCAGTAGTATATCCGGGGAGACCCAGTACTTC. Full variable domain (rest looked up from reference TRBV19 and TRBJ2-5): DGGITQSPKYLFRKEGQNVTLSCEQNLNHDAMYWYRQDPGQGLRLIYYSQIVNDFQKGDIAEGYSVSREKKESFPLTVTSAQKNPTAFYLCASSISGETQYFGPGTRLLVL.